This TCR beta chain was recovered during a study of T cells in Graves' hyperthyroidism and ophthalmopathy. Study results and limitations: A model of 13 V-J pairs discriminated ophthalmopathy from stable hyperthyroidism.

Ten or more counts support this clonotype. The antigen is unknown. Germline V gene lookup returns CDR1 SGHNT and CDR2 YENEEA. The CDR3 length is 12 residues. The germline V and J ends were trimmed by 1 base and 8 bases, with 8 bases remaining between them. Over 18 months, lack of ophthalmopathy progression marked Graves' hyperthyroidism as stable. Patients aged 18 to 65 with hyperthyroidism were newly diagnosed, with duration under 2 months. Diagnosis relied on clinical symptoms, serum thyroxine and TRAb, thyroid ultrasound and orbital computed tomography. Amplification yielded TCR beta CDR3 regions, with RNA transcripts as the source. The primer set for the first-round RT-PCR of the TCR CDR3 was HTBI. TCRdb re-analysed the multiplex PCR reads in MiXCR, keeping a single row per CDR3 protein. The data show over 150,000 distinct CDR3 sequences, about 15% seen once.

The rearrangement links TRBV11-3 to TRBJ1-1; possibly TRBD1 for D (5 bases). The sequencing input was blood. The clonotype comes from a woman aged 45 to 65 with Graves' hyperthyroidism. The CDR3 sequence is CASSLVQGEAFF. The CDR3, as DNA: TGTGCCAGCAGCTTAGTCCAGGGAGAAGCTTTCTTT. The variable domain in full, with the rest retrieved from reference TRBV11-3 and TRBJ1-1, is EAGVVQSPRYKIIEKKQPVAFWCNPISGHNTLYWYLQNLGQGPELLIRYENEEAVDDSQLPKDRFSAERLKGVDSTLKIQPAELGDSAVYLCASSLVQGEAFFGQGTRLTVV.